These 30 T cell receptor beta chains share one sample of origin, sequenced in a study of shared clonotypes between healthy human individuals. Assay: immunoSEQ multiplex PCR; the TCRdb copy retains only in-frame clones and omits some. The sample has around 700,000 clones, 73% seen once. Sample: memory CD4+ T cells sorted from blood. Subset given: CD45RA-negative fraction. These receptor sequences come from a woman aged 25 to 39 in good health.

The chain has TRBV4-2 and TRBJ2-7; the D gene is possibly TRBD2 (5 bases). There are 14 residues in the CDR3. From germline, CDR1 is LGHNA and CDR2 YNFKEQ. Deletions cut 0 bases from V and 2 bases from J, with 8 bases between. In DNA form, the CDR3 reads TGTGCCAGCAGCCAAGAAGGCGGGCCCTACGAGCAGTACTTC. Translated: CASSQEGGPYEQYF.

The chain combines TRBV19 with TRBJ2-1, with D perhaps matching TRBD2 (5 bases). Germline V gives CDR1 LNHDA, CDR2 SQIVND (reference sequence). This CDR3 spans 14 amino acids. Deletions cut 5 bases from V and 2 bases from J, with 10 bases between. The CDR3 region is CASSYLGAYNEQFF. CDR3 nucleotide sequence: TGTGCCAGTAGTTATCTCGGGGCCTACAATGAGCAGTTCTTC. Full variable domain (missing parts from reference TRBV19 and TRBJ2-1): DGGITQSPKYLFRKEGQNVTLSCEQNLNHDAMYWYRQDPGQGLRLIYYSQIVNDFQKGDIAEGYSVSREKKESFPLTVTSAQKNPTAFYLCASSYLGAYNEQFFGPGTRLTVL.

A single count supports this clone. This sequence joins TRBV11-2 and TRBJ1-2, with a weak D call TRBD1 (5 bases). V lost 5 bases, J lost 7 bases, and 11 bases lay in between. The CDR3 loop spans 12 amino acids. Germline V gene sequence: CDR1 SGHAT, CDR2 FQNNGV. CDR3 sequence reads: CASSPGRGGYTF. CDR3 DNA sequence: TGTGCCAGCAGCCCGGGGAGGGGTGGCTACACCTTC.

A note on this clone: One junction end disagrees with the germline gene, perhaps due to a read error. Written as DNA, the CDR3 is TGTGCCAGCAGCCTAGGCGGGGTAGCAAAGGGCTACGAGCAGTACTTC. It yields the protein CASSLGGVAKGYEQYF. V usage is TRBV13 and J usage is TRBJ2-7; D may be TRBD2 (6 bases). CDR3 length: 16 residues. Germline V lookup: CDR1 PRHDT, CDR2 FYEKMQ (reference sequence).

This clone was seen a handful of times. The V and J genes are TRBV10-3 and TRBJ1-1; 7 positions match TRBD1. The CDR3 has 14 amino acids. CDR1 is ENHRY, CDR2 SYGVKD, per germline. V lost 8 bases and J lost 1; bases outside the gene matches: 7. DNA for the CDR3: TGTGCCATCGGAGGGGACAGATCGAACACTGAAGCTTTCTTT. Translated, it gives CAIGGDRSNTEAFF.

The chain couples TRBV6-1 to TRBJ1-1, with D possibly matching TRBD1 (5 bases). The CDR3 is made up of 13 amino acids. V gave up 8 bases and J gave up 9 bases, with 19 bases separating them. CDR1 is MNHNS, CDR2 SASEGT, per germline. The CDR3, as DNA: TGTGCCAGCCCGCCCAGGGAACACTTGAAAGCTTTCTTT. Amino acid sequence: CASPPREHLKAFF.

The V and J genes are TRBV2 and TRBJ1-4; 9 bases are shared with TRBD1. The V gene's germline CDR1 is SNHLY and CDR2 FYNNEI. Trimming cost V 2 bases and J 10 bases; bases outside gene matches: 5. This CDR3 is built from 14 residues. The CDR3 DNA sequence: TGTGCCAGCAGTGAAACAGGGGGCGGGCGAAAACTGTTTTTT. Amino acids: CASSETGGGRKLFF. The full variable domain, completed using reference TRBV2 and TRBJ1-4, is EPEVTQTPSHQVTQMGQEVILRCVPISNHLYFYWYRQILGQKVEFLVSFYNNEISEKSEIFDDQFSVERPDGSNFTLKIRSTKLEDSAMYFCASSETGGGRKLFFGSGTQLSVL.

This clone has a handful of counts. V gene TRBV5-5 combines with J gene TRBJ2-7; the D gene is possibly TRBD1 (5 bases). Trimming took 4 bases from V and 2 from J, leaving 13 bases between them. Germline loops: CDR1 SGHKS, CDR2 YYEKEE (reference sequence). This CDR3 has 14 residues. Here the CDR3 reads CASSTPTAPYEQYF. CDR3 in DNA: TGTGCCAGCAGCACGCCGACAGCCCCCTACGAGCAGTACTTC.

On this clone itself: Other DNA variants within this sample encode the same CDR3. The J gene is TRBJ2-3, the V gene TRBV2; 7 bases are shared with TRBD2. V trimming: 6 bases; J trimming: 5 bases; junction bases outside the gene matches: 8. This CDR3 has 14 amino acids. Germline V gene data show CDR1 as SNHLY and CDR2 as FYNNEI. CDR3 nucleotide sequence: TGTGCCAGCAGCCCATTGGCGGGAGTAGATACGCAGTATTTT. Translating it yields CASSPLAGVDTQYF.

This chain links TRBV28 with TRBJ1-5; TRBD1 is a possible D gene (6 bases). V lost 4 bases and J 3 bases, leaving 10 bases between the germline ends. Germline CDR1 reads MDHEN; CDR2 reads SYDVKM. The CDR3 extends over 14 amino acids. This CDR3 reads CASSSGALNQPQHF. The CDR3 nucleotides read TGTGCCAGCAGTTCAGGGGCGCTCAATCAGCCCCAGCATTTT.

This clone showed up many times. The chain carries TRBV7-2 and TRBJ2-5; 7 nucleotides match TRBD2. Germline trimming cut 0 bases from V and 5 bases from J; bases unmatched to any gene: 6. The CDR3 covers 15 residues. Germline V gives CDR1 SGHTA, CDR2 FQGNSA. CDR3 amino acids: CASSLASSGVETQYF. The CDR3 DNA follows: TGTGCCAGCAGCTTAGCATCCAGCGGGGTCGAGACCCAGTACTTC.

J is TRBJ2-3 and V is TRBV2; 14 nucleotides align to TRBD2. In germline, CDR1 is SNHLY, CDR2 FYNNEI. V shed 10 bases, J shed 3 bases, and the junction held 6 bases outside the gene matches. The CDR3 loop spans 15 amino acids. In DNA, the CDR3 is TGTGCCATCAGAGGGACTAGCGGGAGAACAGATACGCAGTATTTT. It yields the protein CAIRGTSGRTDTQYF.

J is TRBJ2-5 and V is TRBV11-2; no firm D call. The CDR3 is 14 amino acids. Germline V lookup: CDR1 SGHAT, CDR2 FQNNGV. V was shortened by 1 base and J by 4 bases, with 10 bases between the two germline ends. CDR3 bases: TGTGCCAGCAGCTTAGTCACATTCGGAGAGACCCAGTACTTC. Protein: CASSLVTFGETQYF.

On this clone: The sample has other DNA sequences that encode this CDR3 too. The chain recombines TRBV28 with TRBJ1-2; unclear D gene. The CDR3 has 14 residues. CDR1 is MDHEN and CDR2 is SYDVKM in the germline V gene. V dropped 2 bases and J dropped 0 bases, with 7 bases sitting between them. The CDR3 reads CASSLALPNYGYTF. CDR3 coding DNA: TGTGCCAGCAGTTTAGCTTTGCCTAACTATGGCTACACCTTC.

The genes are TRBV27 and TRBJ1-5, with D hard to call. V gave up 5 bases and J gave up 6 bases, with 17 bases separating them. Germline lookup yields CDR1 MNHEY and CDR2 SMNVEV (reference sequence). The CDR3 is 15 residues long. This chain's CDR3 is CASSMSRSVGQPQHF. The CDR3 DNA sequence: TGTGCCAGCAGTATGAGTAGGTCGGTGGGTCAGCCCCAGCATTTT.

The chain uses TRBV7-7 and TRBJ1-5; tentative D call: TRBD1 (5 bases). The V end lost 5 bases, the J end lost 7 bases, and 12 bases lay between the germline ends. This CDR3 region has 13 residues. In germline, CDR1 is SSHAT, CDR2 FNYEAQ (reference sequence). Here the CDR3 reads CASSERQGQPQHF. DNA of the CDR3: TGTGCCAGCAGCGAACGCCAGGGACAGCCCCAGCATTTT.

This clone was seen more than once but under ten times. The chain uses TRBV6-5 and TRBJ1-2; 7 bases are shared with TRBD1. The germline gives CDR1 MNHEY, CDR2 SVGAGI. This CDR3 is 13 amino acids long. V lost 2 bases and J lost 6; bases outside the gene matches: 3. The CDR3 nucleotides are TGTGCCAGCAGTTACGACAGGGTTGATGGCTACACCTTC. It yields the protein CASSYDRVDGYTF.

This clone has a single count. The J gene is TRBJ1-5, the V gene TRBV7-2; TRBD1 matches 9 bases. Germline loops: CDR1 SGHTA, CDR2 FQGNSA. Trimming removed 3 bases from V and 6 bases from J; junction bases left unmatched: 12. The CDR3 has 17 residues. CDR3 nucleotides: TGTGCCAGCAGCTTGAACGCCGGGACAGGGTTTTTTCAGCCCCAGCATTTT. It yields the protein CASSLNAGTGFFQPQHF.

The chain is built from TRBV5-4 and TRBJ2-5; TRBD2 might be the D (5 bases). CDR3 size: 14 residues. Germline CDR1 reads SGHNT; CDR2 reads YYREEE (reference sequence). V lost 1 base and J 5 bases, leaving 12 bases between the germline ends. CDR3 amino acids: CASSLKNGKETQYF. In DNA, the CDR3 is TGTGCCAGCAGCTTGAAAAACGGGAAGGAGACCCAGTACTTC.

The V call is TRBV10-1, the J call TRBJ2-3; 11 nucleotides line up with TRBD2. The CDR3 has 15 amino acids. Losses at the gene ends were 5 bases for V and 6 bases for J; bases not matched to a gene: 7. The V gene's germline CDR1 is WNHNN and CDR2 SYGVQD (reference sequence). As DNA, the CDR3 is TGCGCCAGCAGTTTAGCGGGAGGGCCTTGGGATACGCAGTATTTT. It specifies CASSLAGGPWDTQYF.

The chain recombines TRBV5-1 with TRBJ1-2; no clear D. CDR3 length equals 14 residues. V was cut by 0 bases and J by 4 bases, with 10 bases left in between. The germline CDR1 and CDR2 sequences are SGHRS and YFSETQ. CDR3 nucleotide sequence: TGCGCCAGCAGCTTGGTAGGGCAGTTCTATGGCTACACCTTC. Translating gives CASSLVGQFYGYTF.

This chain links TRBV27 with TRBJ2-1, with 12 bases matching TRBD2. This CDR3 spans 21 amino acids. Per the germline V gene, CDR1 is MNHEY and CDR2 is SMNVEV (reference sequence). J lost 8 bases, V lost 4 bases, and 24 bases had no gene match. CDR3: CASSSPANVSSGRAGGHEQFF. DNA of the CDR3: TGTGCCAGCAGTTCTCCCGCAAACGTTTCTAGCGGGAGGGCCGGGGGTCATGAGCAGTTCTTC.

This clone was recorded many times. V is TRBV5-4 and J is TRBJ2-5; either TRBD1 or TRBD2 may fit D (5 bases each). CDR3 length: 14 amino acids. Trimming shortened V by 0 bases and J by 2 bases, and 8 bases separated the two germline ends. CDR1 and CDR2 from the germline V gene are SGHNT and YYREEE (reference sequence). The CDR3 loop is CASSLAGRQETQYF. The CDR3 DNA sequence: TGTGCCAGCAGCTTGGCGGGACGGCAAGAGACCCAGTACTTC.

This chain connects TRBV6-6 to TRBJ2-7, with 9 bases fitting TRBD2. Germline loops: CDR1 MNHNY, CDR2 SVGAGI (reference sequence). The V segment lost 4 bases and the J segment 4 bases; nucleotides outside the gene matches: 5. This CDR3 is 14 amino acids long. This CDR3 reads CASSSVTSGYEQYF. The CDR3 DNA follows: TGTGCCAGCAGTTCGGTGACTAGCGGTTACGAGCAGTACTTC.

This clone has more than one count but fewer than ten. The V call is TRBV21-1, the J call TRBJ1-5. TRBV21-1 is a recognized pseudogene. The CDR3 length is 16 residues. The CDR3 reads CASSKGGAQGNQPQHF. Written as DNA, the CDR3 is TGTGCCAGCAGCAAAGGGGGGGCGCAGGGCAATCAGCCCCAGCATTTT.

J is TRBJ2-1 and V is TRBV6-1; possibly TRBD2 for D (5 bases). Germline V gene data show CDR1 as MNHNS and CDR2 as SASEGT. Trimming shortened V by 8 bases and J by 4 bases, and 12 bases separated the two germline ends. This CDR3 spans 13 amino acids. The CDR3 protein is CASAPGGYNEQFF. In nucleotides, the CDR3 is TGTGCCAGCGCCCCTGGCGGGTACAATGAGCAGTTCTTC.

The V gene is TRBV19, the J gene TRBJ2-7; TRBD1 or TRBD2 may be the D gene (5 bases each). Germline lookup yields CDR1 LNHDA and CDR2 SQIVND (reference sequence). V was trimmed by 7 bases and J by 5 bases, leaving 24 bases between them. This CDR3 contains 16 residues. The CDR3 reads CASTPVGSPGTNEQYF. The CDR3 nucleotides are TGTGCCAGTACCCCAGTGGGCAGTCCGGGGACCAACGAGCAGTACTTC.

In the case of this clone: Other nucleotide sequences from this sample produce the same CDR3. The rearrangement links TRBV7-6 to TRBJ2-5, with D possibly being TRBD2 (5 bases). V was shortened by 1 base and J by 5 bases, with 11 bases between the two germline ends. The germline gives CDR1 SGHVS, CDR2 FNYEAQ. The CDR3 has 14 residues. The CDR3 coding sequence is TGTGCCAGCAGCTTAGGAGGGTCGAGGGAGACCCAGTACTTC. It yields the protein CASSLGGSRETQYF.

In nucleotides, the CDR3 is TGTGCCAGCAGCTTCAACAGATACACTGAAGCTTTCTTT. Encoded protein: CASSFNRYTEAFF. The V and J genes are TRBV13 and TRBJ1-1; D unresolved. The V and J ends lost 3 bases and 3 bases respectively, with 8 bases between them. CDR1 PRHDT and CDR2 FYEKMQ come from the germline V gene (reference sequence). The CDR3 is 13 residues long. Together with reference TRBV13 and TRBJ1-1, the CDR3 gives the full variable domain: AAGVIQSPRHLIKEKRETATLKCYPIPRHDTVYWYQQGPGQDPQFLISFYEKMQSDKGSIPDRFSAQQFSDYHSELNMSSLELGDSALYFCASSFNRYTEAFFGQGTRLTVV.

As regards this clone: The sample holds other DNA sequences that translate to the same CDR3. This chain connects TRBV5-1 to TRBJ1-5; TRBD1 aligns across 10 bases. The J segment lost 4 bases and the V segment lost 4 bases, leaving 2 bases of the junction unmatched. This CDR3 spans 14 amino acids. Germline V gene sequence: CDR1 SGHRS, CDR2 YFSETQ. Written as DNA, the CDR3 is TGCGCCAGCAGCCGGACAGGGGGAAATCAGCCCCAGCATTTT. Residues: CASSRTGGNQPQHF.